This TCR beta chain was retrieved from a study of OX40 agonist ivuxolimab in advanced cancers. Researchers took blood at baseline, on cycle 4 day 1, and on cycle 7 day 1. CDR3 length: 17 amino acids. V lost 7 bases, J lost 1 base, and 17 bases lay in between. Germline V gene data show CDR1 as WNHNN and CDR2 as SYGVQD (reference sequence). Profiling relied on immunoSEQ multiplex PCR, and the TCRdb table lists in-frame clones only, not all of them. The sample shows around 76,000 clones, 65% to 90% of them seen only once. The J gene is TRBJ2-6, the V gene TRBV10-1, with a weak D call TRBD1 (6 bases). Sequenced here: CD4+ or CD8+ T cells sorted from blood, sampled in a trial of the OX40 agonist ivuxolimab. This clonotype originated in an adult with an advanced solid tumor such as melanoma, head and neck, liver or kidney cancer. The CDR3 sequence: CASNGQYSGSGANVLTF. The CDR3 DNA sequence: TGCGCCAGCAATGGACAGTATTCGGGGTCTGGGGCCAACGTCCTGACTTTC.